The 26 T cell receptor beta chains in this list originate from one sample, sequenced in a study of shared clonotypes between healthy human individuals. TCRdb's copy holds only in-frame clones and misses some; the assay was immunoSEQ multiplex PCR. The data show more than 2 million clones, with 85% to 95% seen just once and about 0.13% held by the top ten. Sequencing used naive CD4+ T cells sorted from blood. The subset here: CD45RA+ positively selected. These receptors all stem from a man aged 18 to 30 in good health.

The chain joins TRBV5-6 to TRBJ2-7; D possibly corresponds to TRBD1 (6 bases). The CDR3 has 15 residues. V lost 0 bases, J lost 3 bases, and 13 bases lay in between. Germline CDR1 SGHDT, CDR2 YYEEEE. CDR3 region: CASSLAQGFGYEQYF. In DNA, the CDR3 is TGTGCCAGCAGCTTGGCGCAGGGGTTCGGCTACGAGCAGTACTTC.

J is TRBJ2-7 and V is TRBV5-1, with D possibly TRBD1 on 6 matching bases. CDR1 is SGHRS and CDR2 is YFSETQ in the germline V gene. Trimming pared 1 base from V and 0 bases from J, leaving 17 bases between. This CDR3 region has 17 residues. The CDR3 DNA reads TGCGCCAGCAGCTTGACGGTTACAGGGCCGAGCTCCTACGAGCAGTACTTC. This sequence encodes CASSLTVTGPSSYEQYF.

The CDR3 here is CASSTHRASGNTIYF. The CDR3, as DNA: TGTGCCAGCAGCACGCACAGGGCCTCTGGAAACACCATATATTTT. The chain carries TRBV7-2 and TRBJ1-3; perhaps TRBD1 as D (6 bases). The length of the CDR3 is 15 residues. V was cut by 5 bases and J by 0 bases, with 11 bases left in between. Germline V CDR1 and CDR2: SGHTA, FQGNSA.

The rearrangement uses TRBV9 and TRBJ2-2, with 8 nucleotides matching TRBD2. V was pared by 2 bases and J by 3 bases, with 9 bases of the junction left unmatched. Germline CDR1 and CDR2: SGDLS and YYNGEE. This CDR3 is 17 amino acids long. Here the CDR3 DNA reads TGTGCCAGCAGCGTGAGCTCCAGCGGGGGCTACACCGGGGAGCTGTTTTTT. It encodes CASSVSSSGGYTGELFF.

For this clone: The same CDR3 is also encoded by other DNA sequences in this sample. The chain employs TRBV6-6 and TRBJ2-1, with D unclear. Trimming shortened V by 2 bases and J by 6 bases, and 5 bases separated the two germline ends. The length of the CDR3 is 12 residues. CDR1 and CDR2 from the germline V gene are MNHNY and SVGAGI (reference sequence). The chain's CDR3 is CASSYIGNEQFF. CDR3 in DNA: TGTGCCAGCAGTTACATTGGCAATGAGCAGTTCTTC.

The chain uses TRBV14 and TRBJ1-1; D is perhaps TRBD1 (5 bases). The V gene lost 4 bases and the J gene lost 1 base, with 10 bases spanning the gap. Germline values: CDR1 SGHDN, CDR2 FVKESK. CDR3 length: 14 amino acids. CDR3 nucleotides: TGTGCCAGCAGCCTTTCGACAGCGAACACTGAAGCTTTCTTT. The encoded protein is CASSLSTANTEAFF. Looking up the rest from reference TRBV14 and TRBJ1-1 gives the full variable domain: EAGVTQFPSHSVIEKGQTVTLRCDPISGHDNLYWYRRVMGKEIKFLLHFVKESKQDESGMPNNRFLAERTGGTYSTLKVQPAELEDSGVYFCASSLSTANTEAFFGQGTRLTVV.

J is TRBJ1-2 and V is TRBV4-1; the D gene is possibly TRBD1 (5 bases). There are 16 residues in the CDR3. Germline CDR1 is MGHRA and CDR2 is YSYEKL. Trimming pared 0 bases from V and 5 bases from J, leaving 16 bases between. CDR3 residues: CASSQDWVTVPYGYTF. The CDR3 DNA is TGCGCCAGCAGCCAAGATTGGGTGACAGTCCCATATGGCTACACCTTC.

This sequence joins TRBV30 and TRBJ1-5; 11 bases match TRBD1. Looked up from germline, CDR1 is GTSNPN and CDR2 is SVGIG (reference sequence). CDR3 length: 17 residues. Trimming removed 2 bases from V and 0 bases from J; junction bases left unmatched: 6. CDR3 DNA: TGTGCCTGGAGTACCGGGACAGGGGGGTATAGCAATCAGCCCCAGCATTTT. As protein: CAWSTGTGGYSNQPQHF.

DNA of the CDR3: TGTGCCAGCAGCCCGGACTGGTCCGGGGAGCTGTTTTTT. This encodes CASSPDWSGELFF. J is TRBJ2-2 and V is TRBV5-4; tentatively, D is TRBD2 (5 bases). The germline CDR1 and CDR2 sequences are SGHNT and YYREEE (reference sequence). V lost 4 bases to trimming and J lost 6 bases, with 10 bases between them. The CDR3 spans 13 residues. Variable domain in full (rest from reference TRBV5-4 and TRBJ2-2): ETGVTQSPTHLIKTRGQQVTLRCSSQSGHNTVSWYQQALGQGPQFIFQYYREEENGRGNFPPRFSGLQFPNYSSELNVNALELDDSALYLCASSPDWSGELFFGEGSRLTVL.

The rearrangement links TRBV27 to TRBJ2-1, with 14 bases identical to TRBD2. CDR1 is MNHEY and CDR2 is SMNVEV in the germline V gene (reference sequence). The CDR3 covers 16 residues. V trimming: 0 bases; J trimming: 10 bases; junction bases outside the gene matches: 5. The CDR3 is CASSLSGLAGAKEQFF. Written as DNA, the CDR3 is TGTGCCAGCAGTTTATCGGGACTAGCGGGAGCCAAGGAGCAGTTCTTC.

A word on this clone: One end of the junction is discordant with germline, which a read error may explain. J is TRBJ2-1 and V is TRBV11-2, with 10 bases identical to TRBD2. The CDR3 is 9 amino acids. Germline V gene sequence: CDR1 SGHAT, CDR2 FQNNGV. CDR3: CASGTSAVF. CDR3 bases: TGTGCCAGCGGGACTAGCGCGGTCTTC.

This chain links TRBV5-1 with TRBJ2-7; D not certain. The CDR3 is 14 residues long. Germline V gene sequence: CDR1 SGHRS, CDR2 YFSETQ. Trimming stripped 3 bases from V and 3 bases from J, with 13 bases between. In nucleotides, the CDR3 is TGCGCCAGCAGCTCAACCTTTCCGTTCTACGAGCAGTACTTC. Translating gives CASSSTFPFYEQYF.

In DNA form, the CDR3 reads TGTGCCAGCAGTACGGGAGTCGTTGCCTACGAGCAGTACTTC. Translating it yields CASSTGVVAYEQYF. The genes are TRBV2 and TRBJ2-7, with D possibly being TRBD2 (6 bases). This CDR3 comprises 14 residues. The V end was cut by 5 bases, the J end by 2 bases, with 13 bases between. Germline CDR1 reads SNHLY; CDR2 reads FYNNEI.

V usage is TRBV18 and J usage is TRBJ2-3, with TRBD2 matching 9 bases. Germline V lookup: CDR1 KGHSH, CDR2 LQKENI. The CDR3 totals 15 residues. V gave up 5 bases and J gave up 1 base; unmatched junction bases: 4. CDR3 sequence (DNA): TGTGCCAGCTCATTACGGACTAGCGGCACAGATACGCAGTATTTT. Amino acid sequence: CASSLRTSGTDTQYF.

The chain couples TRBV2 to TRBJ1-2; TRBD1 agrees at 9 bases. Trimming cost V 2 bases and J 8 bases; bases outside gene matches: 6. CDR1 is SNHLY and CDR2 is FYNNEI in the germline V gene. This CDR3 spans 14 amino acids. CDR3: CASSELQGASGYTF. The CDR3 nucleotides read TGTGCCAGCAGTGAATTACAGGGGGCGAGCGGCTACACCTTC.

V is TRBV19 and J is TRBJ2-3; 7 nucleotides align to TRBD1. The V and J ends lost 10 bases and 1 base, in that order; junction bases with no gene match: 11. Looked up from germline, CDR1 is LNHDA and CDR2 is SQIVND (reference sequence). CDR3 size: 15 residues. The CDR3 here is CATSRQGSGTDTQYF. The DNA of the CDR3 is TGTGCCACTTCACGACAGGGTTCAGGCACAGATACGCAGTATTTT. Using reference TRBV19 and TRBJ2-3 for the parts outside the CDR3, the full variable domain is DGGITQSPKYLFRKEGQNVTLSCEQNLNHDAMYWYRQDPGQGLRLIYYSQIVNDFQKGDIAEGYSVSREKKESFPLTVTSAQKNPTAFYLCATSRQGSGTDTQYFGPGTRLTVL.

The chain employs TRBV5-6 and TRBJ1-5; 7 nucleotides match TRBD1. The germline gives CDR1 SGHDT, CDR2 YYEEEE. Losses at the gene ends were 3 bases for V and 2 bases for J; bases not matched to a gene: 5. The CDR3 is 15 residues long. The CDR3 DNA sequence: TGTGCCAGCAGCTCCAACGACAGGGGCAATCAGCCCCAGCATTTT. This encodes CASSSNDRGNQPQHF.

The chain uses TRBV28 and TRBJ1-4, with 7 nucleotides matching TRBD1. With 5 bases clipped from V and 7 bases from J, the junction kept 10 bases outside the gene matches. CDR3 length: 15 residues. The V gene's germline CDR1 is MDHEN and CDR2 SYDVKM. The CDR3 sequence: CASSTSGGGFEKLFF. The CDR3 nucleotides are TGTGCCAGCAGTACCTCAGGGGGAGGTTTTGAAAAACTGTTTTTT.

This clone was detected once. This sequence joins TRBV14 and TRBJ1-4; the match to TRBD1 covers 9 bases. The germline V gene encodes CDR1 SGHDN and CDR2 FVKESK. V shed 0 bases and J 7 bases; nucleotides not matched to a gene: 15. This CDR3 region has 19 residues. The CDR3 sequence: CASSQDLGQGIGATEKLFF. CDR3 coding DNA: TGTGCCAGCAGCCAAGACCTGGGACAGGGTATTGGGGCCACTGAAAAACTGTTTTTT.

The chain has TRBV28 and TRBJ1-4; no clear D. Germline V gene data show CDR1 as MDHEN and CDR2 as SYDVKM. Trimming cost V 7 bases and J 3 bases, with 12 bases left between them. The CDR3 sequence is 14 residues long. The CDR3 DNA follows: TGTGCCAGCACCTACGGGCCAGCTAATGAAAAACTGTTTTTT. This sequence encodes CASTYGPANEKLFF.

This clone occurred once. V gene TRBV7-2 combines with J gene TRBJ1-1; D might be TRBD1 (5 bases). Germline loops: CDR1 SGHTA, CDR2 FQGNSA. The CDR3 runs to 17 residues. V was shortened by 2 bases and J by 1 base, with 17 bases between the two germline ends. This CDR3 reads CASSLMGVGNRNTEAFF. The CDR3 region has the DNA TGTGCCAGCAGCTTAATGGGGGTGGGGAACAGGAACACTGAAGCTTTCTTT.

The chain employs TRBV9 and TRBJ2-1; TRBD2 matches 13 bases. Germline loops: CDR1 SGDLS, CDR2 YYNGEE. The CDR3 contains 17 residues. V was clipped by 2 bases and J by 8 bases; unmatched bases: 10. The DNA for the CDR3 is TGTGCCAGCAGCGTCCCCCGACTAGCGGGAGGACGCGATGAGCAGTTCTTC. Translation: CASSVPRLAGGRDEQFF.

V and J are TRBV5-1 and TRBJ1-4, with unresolved D. The CDR3 has 15 amino acids. Per the germline V gene, CDR1 is SGHRS and CDR2 is YFSETQ. The ends were cut back, 1 base at V and 0 bases at J, with 7 bases in the middle. CDR3 nucleotide sequence: TGCGCCAGCAGCTTGCCATCTTCAACTAATGAAAAACTGTTTTTT. Amino acids: CASSLPSSTNEKLFF. Full variable domain (outside the CDR3, taken from reference TRBV5-1 and TRBJ1-4): KAGVTQTPRYLIKTRGQQVTLSCSPISGHRSVSWYQQTPGQGLQFLFEYFSETQRNKGNFPGRFSGRQFSNSRSEMNVSTLELGDSALYLCASSLPSSTNEKLFFGSGTQLSVL.

V usage is TRBV6-5 and J usage is TRBJ2-5; D might be TRBD2 (5 bases). This CDR3 contains 15 residues. The V end lost 6 bases, the J end lost 5 bases, and 19 bases lay between the germline ends. Looked up from germline, CDR1 is MNHEY and CDR2 is SVGAGI. As DNA, the CDR3 is TGTGCCAGCAGCCCCTCGGCCCGGGGAAGGGAGACCCAGTACTTC. Translation gives CASSPSARGRETQYF.

The chain links TRBV18 to TRBJ1-6; a possible D gene is TRBD1 (5 bases). Trimming shortened V by 2 bases and J by 6 bases, and 17 bases separated the two germline ends. In germline, CDR1 is KGHSH, CDR2 LQKENI. The CDR3 runs to 17 residues. CDR3 nucleotides: TGTGCCAGCTCACCAGCCAATGACCGGGACTCTAATTCACCCCTCCACTTT. It yields the protein CASSPANDRDSNSPLHF.

This clone has only one observation. This chain uses TRBV30 with TRBJ2-3; unclear D gene. V lost 3 bases and J lost 4, with 11 bases in between. The V gene's germline CDR1 is GTSNPN and CDR2 SVGIG (reference sequence). This CDR3 has 13 amino acids. CDR3 DNA: TGTGCCTGGAGCAACCAAGAACCAGATACGCAGTATTTT. Amino acid sequence: CAWSNQEPDTQYF. Filled out from reference TRBV30 and TRBJ2-3, the complete variable domain reads SQTIHQWPATLVQPVGSPLSLECTVEGTSNPNLYWYRQAAGRGLQLLFYSVGIGQISSEVPQNLSASRPQDRQFILSSKKLLLSDSGFYLCAWSNQEPDTQYFGPGTRLTVL.